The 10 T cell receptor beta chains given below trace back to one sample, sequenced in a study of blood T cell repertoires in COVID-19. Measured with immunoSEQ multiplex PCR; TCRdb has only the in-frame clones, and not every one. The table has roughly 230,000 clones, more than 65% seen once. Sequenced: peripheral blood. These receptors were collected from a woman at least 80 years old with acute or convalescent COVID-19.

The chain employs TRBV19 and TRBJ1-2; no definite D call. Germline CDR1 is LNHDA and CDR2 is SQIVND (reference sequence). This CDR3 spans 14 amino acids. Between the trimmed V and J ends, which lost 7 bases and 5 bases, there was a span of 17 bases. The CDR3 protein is CASIGGAPIYGYTF. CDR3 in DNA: TGTGCCAGTATCGGAGGAGCCCCAATTTATGGCTACACCTTC.

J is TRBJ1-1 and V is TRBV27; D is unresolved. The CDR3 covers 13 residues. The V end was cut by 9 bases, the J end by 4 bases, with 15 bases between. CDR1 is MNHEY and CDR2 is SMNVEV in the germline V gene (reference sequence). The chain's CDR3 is CASRDGMGTEAFF. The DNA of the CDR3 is TGTGCCAGTAGAGACGGGATGGGCACTGAAGCTTTCTTT.

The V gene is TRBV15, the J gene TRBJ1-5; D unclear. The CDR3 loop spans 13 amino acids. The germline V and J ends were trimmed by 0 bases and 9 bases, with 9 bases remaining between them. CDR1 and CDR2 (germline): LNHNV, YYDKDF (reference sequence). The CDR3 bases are TGTGCCACCAGCAGAGATTGGGAGGGGCCCCAGCATTTT. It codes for CATSRDWEGPQHF.

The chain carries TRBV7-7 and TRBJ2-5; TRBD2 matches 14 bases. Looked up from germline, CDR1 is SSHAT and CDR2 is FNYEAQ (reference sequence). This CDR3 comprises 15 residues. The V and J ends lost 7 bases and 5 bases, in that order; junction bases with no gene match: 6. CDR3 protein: CASTRTSGGFETQYF. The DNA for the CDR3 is TGTGCCAGCACCCGGACTAGCGGGGGGTTTGAGACCCAGTACTTC.

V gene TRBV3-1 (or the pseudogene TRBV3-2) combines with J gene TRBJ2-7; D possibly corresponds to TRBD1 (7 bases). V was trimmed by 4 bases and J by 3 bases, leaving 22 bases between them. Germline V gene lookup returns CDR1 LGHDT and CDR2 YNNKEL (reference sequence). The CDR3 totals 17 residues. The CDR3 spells CASSLSMGAGQSYEQYF. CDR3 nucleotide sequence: TGTGCCAGCAGCCTCTCTATGGGGGCGGGACAGAGCTACGAGCAGTACTTC.

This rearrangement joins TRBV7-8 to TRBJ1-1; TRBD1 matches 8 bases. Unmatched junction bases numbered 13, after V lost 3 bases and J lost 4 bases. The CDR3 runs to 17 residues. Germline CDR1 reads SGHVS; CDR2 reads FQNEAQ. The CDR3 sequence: CASSFRAGGRLGTEAFF. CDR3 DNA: TGTGCCAGCAGCTTTAGGGCAGGGGGCAGATTGGGCACTGAAGCTTTCTTT.

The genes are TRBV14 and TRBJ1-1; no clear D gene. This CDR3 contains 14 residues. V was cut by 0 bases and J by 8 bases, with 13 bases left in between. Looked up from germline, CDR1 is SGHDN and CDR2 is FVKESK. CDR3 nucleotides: TGTGCCAGCAGCCAAGATTTTCGATCCGGGGAAGCTTTCTTT. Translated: CASSQDFRSGEAFF.

CDR3 DNA sequence: TGTGCCAGCAGCGCGGGACCCCAGTTGGGCACTGAAGCTTTCTTT. Amino acids: CASSAGPQLGTEAFF. The chain joins TRBV2 to TRBJ1-1; TRBD1 is a possible D gene (5 bases). Germline assignment: CDR1 SNHLY and CDR2 FYNNEI. CDR3 length: 15 residues. The V end was cut by 6 bases, the J end by 4 bases, with 18 bases between.

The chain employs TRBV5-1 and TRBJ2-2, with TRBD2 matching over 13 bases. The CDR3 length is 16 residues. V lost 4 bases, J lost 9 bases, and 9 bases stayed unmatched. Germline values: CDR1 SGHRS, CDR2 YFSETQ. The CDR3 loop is CASSGRGTSGDRELFF. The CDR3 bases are TGCGCCAGCAGCGGACGCGGGACTAGCGGGGACAGGGAGCTGTTTTTT.

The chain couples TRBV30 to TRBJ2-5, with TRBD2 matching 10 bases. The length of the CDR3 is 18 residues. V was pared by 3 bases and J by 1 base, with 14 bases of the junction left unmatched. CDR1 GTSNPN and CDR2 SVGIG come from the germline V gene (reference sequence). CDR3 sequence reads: CAWSRIAGGLLSQETQYF. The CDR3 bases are TGTGCCTGGAGCAGAATAGCGGGGGGCCTCCTGTCCCAAGAGACCCAGTACTTC. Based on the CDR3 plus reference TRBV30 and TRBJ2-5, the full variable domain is SQTIHQWPATLVQPVGSPLSLECTVEGTSNPNLYWYRQAAGRGLQLLFYSVGIGQISSEVPQNLSASRPQDRQFILSSKKLLLSDSGFYLCAWSRIAGGLLSQETQYFGPGTRLLVL.